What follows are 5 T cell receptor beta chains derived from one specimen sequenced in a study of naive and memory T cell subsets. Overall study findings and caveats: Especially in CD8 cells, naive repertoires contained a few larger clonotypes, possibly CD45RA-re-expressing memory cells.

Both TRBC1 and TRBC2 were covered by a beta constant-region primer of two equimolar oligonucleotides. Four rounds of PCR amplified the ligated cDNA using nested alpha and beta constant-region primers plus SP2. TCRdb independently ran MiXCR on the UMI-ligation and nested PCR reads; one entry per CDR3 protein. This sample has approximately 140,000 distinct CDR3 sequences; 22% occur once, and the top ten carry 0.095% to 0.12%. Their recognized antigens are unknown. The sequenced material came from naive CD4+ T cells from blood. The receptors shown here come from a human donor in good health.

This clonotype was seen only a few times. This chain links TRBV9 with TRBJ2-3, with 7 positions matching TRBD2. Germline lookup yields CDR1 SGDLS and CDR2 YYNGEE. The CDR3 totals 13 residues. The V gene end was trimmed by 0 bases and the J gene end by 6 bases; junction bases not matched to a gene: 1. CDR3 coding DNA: TGTGCCAGCAGCGTAGACGGGAGGGATACGCAGTATTTT. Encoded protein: CASSVDGRDTQYF.

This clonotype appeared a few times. The DNA of the CDR3 is TGTGCCTGGAGTGTTGGGACAGTCAATCAGCCCCAGCATTTT. This translates into CAWSVGTVNQPQHF. This chain joins TRBV30 and TRBJ1-5, with 7 bases that match TRBD1. CDR1 is GTSNPN, CDR2 SVGIG, per germline (reference sequence). The length of the CDR3 is 14 residues. V dropped 0 bases and J dropped 3; count of bases not matched to a gene: 2.

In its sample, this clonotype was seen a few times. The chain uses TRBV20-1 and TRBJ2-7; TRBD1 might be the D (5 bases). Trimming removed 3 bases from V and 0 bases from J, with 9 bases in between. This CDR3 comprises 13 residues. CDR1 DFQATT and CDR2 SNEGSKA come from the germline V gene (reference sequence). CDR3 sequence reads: CSASTGSSYEQYF. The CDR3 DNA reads TGCAGTGCTAGCACAGGAAGCTCCTACGAGCAGTACTTC.

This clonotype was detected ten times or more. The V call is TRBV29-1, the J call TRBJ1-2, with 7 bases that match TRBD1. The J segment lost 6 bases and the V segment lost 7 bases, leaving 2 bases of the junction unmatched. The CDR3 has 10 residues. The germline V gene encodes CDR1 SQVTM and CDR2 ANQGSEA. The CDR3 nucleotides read TGCAGCGCTCAGGGGGATGGCTACACCTTC. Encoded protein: CSAQGDGYTF.

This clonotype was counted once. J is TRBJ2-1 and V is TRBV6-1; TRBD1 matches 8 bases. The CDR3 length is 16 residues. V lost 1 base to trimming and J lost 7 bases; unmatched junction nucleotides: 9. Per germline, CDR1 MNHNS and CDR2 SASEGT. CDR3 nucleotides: TGTGCCAGCAGTGAAGATAGGGCAGGGGGCCGGAATGAGCAGTTCTTC. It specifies CASSEDRAGGRNEQFF.